The source of this TCR beta chain is a study of shared clonotypes between healthy human individuals. Overall study results and limits: Naive subsets generally exceeded memory subsets in estimated richness. Shared clonotypes across all four donors exceeded non-shared ones in generation probability. Donor scarcity curtailed the genetic and exposure-history diversity represented herein.

The assay was immunoSEQ multiplex PCR, and TCRdb's table has in-frame clones only and misses some. In the table there are 150,000 to 200,000 clones, roughly 93% of which are singletons. A note on this clone: What it binds is not known.

This CDR3 is 14 amino acids long. The V gene's germline CDR1 is SGHRS and CDR2 YFSETQ. Sequencing was performed on naive CD4+ T cells sorted from blood. Subset of the sample: CD45RA+ positively selected. This receptor was obtained from a woman between 25 and 40 years old in good health. This chain connects TRBV5-1 to TRBJ2-5; 8 nucleotides line up with TRBD1. The end of the DNA is better explained by TRBJ2-7, so the J call may be wrong. DNA of the CDR3: TGCGCCAGCAGCTTCCAAGACAGGGGCCACGAGCAGTACTTC. Protein product: CASSFQDRGHEQYF.